This T cell receptor beta chain was sequenced in a study of T cells in Graves' hyperthyroidism and ophthalmopathy. Whole-study results and caveats: Separation of ophthalmopathy from stable hyperthyroidism was achieved by a 13 V-J model.

It was RNA transcripts that yielded the amplified TCR beta CDR3 regions. During a first-round RT-PCR of the TCR CDR3, the HTBI primer set was used. MiXCR, applied by TCRdb to the multiplex PCR reads, yields one record per CDR3 protein. The data show roughly 710,000 distinct CDR3 sequences, around 40% seen once. Trimming at V came to 5 bases and at J to 7 bases, leaving 5 bases not matched to a gene. Germline V gene sequence: CDR1 MDHEN, CDR2 SYDVKM. The CDR3 extends over 13 amino acids. As concerns this clonotype: Its antigen is not known.

The chain links TRBV28 to TRBJ1-5; 7 bases map to TRBD1. The sequence was collected from a woman between 40 and 50 years old with Graves' hyperthyroidism. Material: blood. The CDR3 nucleotides are TGTGCCAGCAGTGGGACAGATCGCCAGCCCCAGCATTTT. Translating gives CASSGTDRQPQHF.